One sample yielded the 17 T cell receptor beta chains listed below, sequenced in a study of blood T cell repertoires in COVID-19. Some clones are missing from TCRdb's copy, which holds only in-frame ones; the method was immunoSEQ multiplex PCR. The profile covers tens of thousands of clones, with roughly 88% appearing a single time and approximately 4.3% taken by the ten largest. The sequenced material came from peripheral blood. Receptors originate from a man in his 60s with acute or convalescent COVID-19.

The chain recombines TRBV2 with TRBJ1-2; D gene uncertain. V was cut by 5 bases and J by 2 bases, with 6 bases left in between. The CDR3 is made up of 12 amino acids. The germline V gene encodes CDR1 SNHLY and CDR2 FYNNEI. The CDR3 nucleotides read TGTGCCAGCAGTTACCAGAACTATGGCTACACCTTC. It yields the protein CASSYQNYGYTF. Together with reference TRBV2 and TRBJ1-2, the CDR3 gives the full variable domain: EPEVTQTPSHQVTQMGQEVILRCVPISNHLYFYWYRQILGQKVEFLVSFYNNEISEKSEIFDDQFSVERPDGSNFTLKIRSTKLEDSAMYFCASSYQNYGYTFGSGTRLTVV.

The gene calls are TRBV28 and TRBJ1-1; weak D call: TRBD1 (6 bases). This CDR3 is built from 14 residues. Germline V gene sequence: CDR1 MDHEN, CDR2 SYDVKM. V shed 8 bases and J shed 5 bases, with 18 bases lying between them. CDR3 in amino acids: CASLWGGFGTEAFF. In DNA, the CDR3 is TGTGCCAGCCTGTGGGGGGGCTTTGGGACTGAAGCTTTCTTT.

The chain carries TRBV5-1 and TRBJ2-1; 9 bases match TRBD1. The germline V gene has CDR1 SGHRS and CDR2 YFSETQ. Germline trimming cut 10 bases from V and 10 bases from J; bases unmatched to any gene: 12. CDR3 length equals 13 residues. CDR3 sequence (DNA): TGCGCCTCGGGGGAGGGGACAGGGTACGAGCAGTTCTTC. The encoded protein is CASGEGTGYEQFF.

V usage is TRBV5-6 and J usage is TRBJ2-1, with D maybe TRBD1 (6 bases). V lost 7 bases, J lost 0 bases, and 11 bases lay in between. This CDR3 spans 14 amino acids. CDR1 SGHDT and CDR2 YYEEEE come from the germline V gene. The DNA of the CDR3 is TGTGCCAGCTGTTCAGGGGTCTCCTACAATGAGCAGTTCTTC. Its protein is CASCSGVSYNEQFF.

This chain connects TRBV11-2 to TRBJ1-2; no clear D gene. Trimming pared 2 bases from V and 8 bases from J, leaving 12 bases between. The CDR3 is made up of 13 amino acids. Per germline, CDR1 SGHAT and CDR2 FQNNGV. The CDR3 reads CASSLSLVEGYTF. As DNA, the CDR3 is TGTGCCAGCAGCTTAAGTCTTGTGGAGGGCTACACCTTC. The full variable domain, completed using reference TRBV11-2 and TRBJ1-2, is EAGVAQSPRYKIIEKRQSVAFWCNPISGHATLYWYQQILGQGPKLLIQFQNNGVVDDSQLPKDRFSAERLKGVDSTLKIQPAKLEDSAVYLCASSLSLVEGYTFGSGTRLTVV.

This chain connects TRBV2 to TRBJ2-3; unclear D gene. Between the trimmed V and J ends, which lost 4 bases and 1 base, there was a span of 15 bases. From germline, CDR1 is SNHLY and CDR2 FYNNEI. The CDR3 is 16 residues long. The CDR3 nucleotides are TGTGCCAGCAGTGGGAGAAGTCCTCGGGGCACAGATACGCAGTATTTT. Translated, it gives CASSGRSPRGTDTQYF.

The chain recombines TRBV5-1 with TRBJ2-3; possible D gene TRBD1, 6 bases. CDR1 and CDR2 (germline): SGHRS, YFSETQ. With 0 bases removed from V and 1 base from J, the gap between germline ends came to 12 bases. The CDR3 contains 16 residues. CDR3 coding DNA: TGCGCCAGCAGCTTGGCCAGAGGGGGTGGCACAGATACGCAGTATTTT. Amino acid sequence: CASSLARGGGTDTQYF.

This chain uses TRBV6-5 with TRBJ2-3; the D gene is possibly TRBD2 (6 bases). V was clipped by 8 bases and J by 2 bases, with 14 bases between them. The CDR3 is made up of 14 amino acids. Germline V lookup: CDR1 MNHEY, CDR2 SVGAGI. In nucleotides, the CDR3 is TGTGCCAGCGAGTGGAGGGAATCCACAGATACGCAGTATTTT. This translates into CASEWRESTDTQYF.

J is TRBJ2-5 and V is TRBV15; TRBD1 matches 10 bases. The trim removed 3 bases at V and 5 bases at J, leaving 6 bases unmatched. Germline CDR1 and CDR2: LNHNV and YYDKDF (reference sequence). This CDR3 spans 15 amino acids. As DNA, the CDR3 is TGTGCCACCAGCAGCCAGACAGGGGGCGCGGAGACCCAGTACTTC. Translation gives CATSSQTGGAETQYF. Combining the CDR3 with reference TRBV15 and TRBJ2-5 gives the whole variable domain DAMVIQNPRYQVTQFGKPVTLSCSQTLNHNVMYWYQQKSSQAPKLLFHYYDKDFNNEADTPDNFQSRRPNTSFCFLDIRSPGLGDTAMYLCATSSQTGGAETQYFGPGTRLLVL.

This sequence joins TRBV11-2 and TRBJ2-5; the match to TRBD2 covers 10 bases. This CDR3 spans 15 amino acids. Germline trimming cut 5 bases from V and 2 bases from J; bases unmatched to any gene: 5. Germline CDR1 reads SGHAT; CDR2 reads FQNNGV. The CDR3 protein is CASSPRTSGQETQYF. CDR3 sequence (DNA): TGTGCCAGCAGCCCGAGGACTAGCGGTCAAGAGACCCAGTACTTC.

J is TRBJ2-1 and V is TRBV3-1 (or the pseudogene TRBV3-2), with 9 positions matching TRBD2. CDR3 size: 15 residues. V dropped 2 bases and J dropped 2; count of bases not matched to a gene: 1. Germline CDR1 LGHDT, CDR2 YNNKEL (reference sequence). The CDR3, as DNA: TGTGCCAGCAGCCAACTAGCGGGAACCTACAATGAGCAGTTCTTC. Amino acids: CASSQLAGTYNEQFF.

J is TRBJ2-1 and V is TRBV1; the tabulated D call, TRBD2, remains unverified against the DNA. TRBV1 is a pseudogene segment. The CDR3 runs 17 residues. CDR3: CTSSQVGASGMYNEQFF. The CDR3 DNA reads as TGCACCAGCAGCCAAGTCGGGGCTAGCGGGATGTACAATGAGCAGTTCTTC.

The CDR3: CASRQSGDSYEQYF. The DNA of the CDR3 is TGTGCCAGCAGACAATCGGGGGACTCCTACGAGCAGTACTTC. V is TRBV3-1 (or the pseudogene TRBV3-2) and J is TRBJ2-7; possible D gene TRBD2, 6 bases. The CDR3 has 14 residues. CDR1 and CDR2 from the germline V gene are LGHDT and YNNKEL (reference sequence). Trimming cost V 6 bases and J 0 bases, with 12 bases left between them.

V usage is TRBV29-1 and J usage is TRBJ2-1, with D perhaps TRBD1 (5 bases). The CDR3 has 12 residues. V dropped 3 bases and J dropped 9 bases, with 12 bases sitting between them. The germline V gene encodes CDR1 SQVTM and CDR2 ANQGSEA. CDR3 region: CSVDRGFGEQFF. The CDR3 bases are TGCAGCGTTGATAGGGGTTTTGGTGAGCAGTTCTTC.

The CDR3 nucleotides read TGTGCCAGCAGTTTATCGATCTCCTTCGGGAGGGACACCGGGGAGCTGTTTTTT. Encoded protein: CASSLSISFGRDTGELFF. The chain links TRBV27 to TRBJ2-2, with TRBD2 matching 8 bases. V dropped 0 bases and J dropped 3; count of bases not matched to a gene: 9. The CDR3 runs 18 residues. CDR1 is MNHEY and CDR2 is SMNVEV in the germline V gene (reference sequence).

The V and J genes are TRBV5-1 and TRBJ2-7, with 14 bases lining up with TRBD2. V lost 4 bases, J lost 5 bases, and 11 bases stayed unmatched. CDR3 length equals 17 residues. In germline, CDR1 is SGHRS, CDR2 YFSETQ. CDR3 DNA sequence: TGCGCCAGCAGCAGGGGGACTAGCGGGAGATCTGGGGACGAGCAGTACTTC. It codes for CASSRGTSGRSGDEQYF.

This chain connects TRBV28 to TRBJ1-2; 8 positions agree with TRBD1. The CDR3 runs 15 residues. Germline V CDR1 and CDR2: MDHEN, SYDVKM. With V trimmed by 3 bases and J by 5 bases, 8 bases remained unmatched. The CDR3 sequence is CASSLPDRGSYGYTF. The CDR3, as DNA: TGTGCCAGCAGTTTGCCCGACAGGGGCTCTTATGGCTACACCTTC.